Below are 5 T cell receptor beta chains sequenced from a single sample in a study of blood T cell repertoires in COVID-19. The repertoire was sequenced with immunoSEQ multiplex PCR; TCRdb's copy has only in-frame clones and lacks some. The sample carries 50,000 to 65,000 clones, roughly 90% recorded once. The sequencing input was peripheral blood. The receptors stem from a human donor in a cohort sampled during active COVID-19.

The J gene is TRBJ2-7, the V gene TRBV3-1 (or the pseudogene TRBV3-2), with D tentatively TRBD2 (6 bases). CDR1 and CDR2 from the germline V gene are LGHDT and YNNKEL (reference sequence). The CDR3 is 17 residues long. The V end lost 2 bases, the J end lost 7 bases, and 24 bases lay between the germline ends. CDR3 bases: TGTGCCAGCAGCCAACGGATGGAGACTAGAAACTACGATGAGCAGTACTTC. It codes for CASSQRMETRNYDEQYF.

DNA of the CDR3: TGTGCCAGCAGCTGGGGAGCCACTGCAACTAATGAAAAACTGTTTTTT. It codes for CASSWGATATNEKLFF. The chain combines TRBV7-8 with TRBJ1-4, with D uncertain. V was cut by 4 bases and J by 0 bases, with 12 bases left in between. The CDR3 has 16 residues. Germline V gene data show CDR1 as SGHVS and CDR2 as FQNEAQ.

V gene TRBV4-2 combines with J gene TRBJ2-1; 11 bases are shared with TRBD2. Germline CDR1 and CDR2: LGHNA and YNFKEQ. This CDR3 region has 15 residues. V lost 4 bases, J lost 8 bases, and 7 bases stayed unmatched. The CDR3, as DNA: TGTGCCAGCAGCCTTACAGAACTAGCGGGAGATGAGCAGTTCTTC. The encoded protein is CASSLTELAGDEQFF.

The chain links TRBV7-9 to TRBJ2-1, with 9 bases matching TRBD2. Per germline, CDR1 SEHNR and CDR2 FQNEAQ (reference sequence). CDR3 length equals 14 residues. V lost 5 bases and J lost 9; bases outside the gene matches: 8. The CDR3 here is CASSITGLAGEQFF. In DNA, the CDR3 is TGTGCCAGCAGCATAACGGGACTAGCTGGTGAGCAGTTCTTC. Looking up the rest from reference TRBV7-9 and TRBJ2-1 gives the full variable domain: DTGVSQNPRHKITKRGQNVTFRCDPISEHNRLYWYRQTLGQGPEFLTYFQNEAQLEKSRLLSDRFSAERPKGSFSTLEIQRTEQGDSAMYLCASSITGLAGEQFFGPGTRLTVL.

This rearrangement joins TRBV2 to TRBJ1-4; 7 nucleotides agree with TRBD1. This CDR3 is 16 amino acids long. V gave up 4 bases and J gave up 7 bases; unmatched junction bases: 12. The V gene's germline CDR1 is SNHLY and CDR2 FYNNEI. CDR3 nucleotides: TGTGCCAGCAGTGTAAACAGGGGCGCGGGAATTGAAAAACTGTTTTTT. Its protein is CASSVNRGAGIEKLFF.